The source of this TCR beta chain is a study of STAT3 mutations in large granular lymphocyte leukemia. Study results and limitations: In about 35% of the 18 patients, new TCR clonotypes emerged after therapy. Every T-cell large granular lymphocyte leukemia patient had at least one immunodominant TCR beta clonotype.

Assay used: immunoSEQ multiplex PCR; TCRdb lists only in-frame clones, some missing. The table has about 13,000 clones, about nine tenths seen once. A few counts support this clone. Its matching antigen is unknown. V lost 3 bases to trimming and J lost 1 base; unmatched junction nucleotides: 9. This CDR3 has 17 amino acids. CDR1 is SGHDT, CDR2 YYEEEE, per germline. Material: peripheral blood mononuclear cells. The sequence derives from a middle-aged man with T-cell large granular lymphocyte leukemia. Some clones in this sample may be carry-over from other donors' samples. This sequence joins TRBV5-6 and TRBJ2-2, with 7 bases identical to TRBD1. CDR3 amino acids: CASSSYGTDLNTGELFF. The CDR3 DNA reads TGTGCCAGCAGCTCTTACGGGACAGACCTGAACACCGGGGAGCTGTTTTTT.